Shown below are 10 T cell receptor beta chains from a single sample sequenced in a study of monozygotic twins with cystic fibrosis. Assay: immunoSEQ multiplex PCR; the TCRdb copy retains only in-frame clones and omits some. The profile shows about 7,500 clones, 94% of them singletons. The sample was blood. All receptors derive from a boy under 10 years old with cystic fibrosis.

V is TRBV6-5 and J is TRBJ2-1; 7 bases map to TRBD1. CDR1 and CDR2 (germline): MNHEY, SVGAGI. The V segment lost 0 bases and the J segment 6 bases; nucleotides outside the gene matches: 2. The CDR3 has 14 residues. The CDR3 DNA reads TGTGCCAGCAGTTACTCTCCAGGGGGCAATGAGCAGTTCTTC. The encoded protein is CASSYSPGGNEQFF.

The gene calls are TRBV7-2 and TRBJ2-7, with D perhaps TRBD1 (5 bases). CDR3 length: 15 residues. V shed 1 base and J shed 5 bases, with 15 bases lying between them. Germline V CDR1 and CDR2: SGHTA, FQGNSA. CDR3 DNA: TGTGCCAGCAGCTTAGTTTGGGGCAGGGTGGACGAGCAGTACTTC. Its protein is CASSLVWGRVDEQYF.

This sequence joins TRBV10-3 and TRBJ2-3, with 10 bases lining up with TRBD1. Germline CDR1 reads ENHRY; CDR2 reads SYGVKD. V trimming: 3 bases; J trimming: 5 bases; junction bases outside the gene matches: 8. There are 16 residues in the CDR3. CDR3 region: CAISEGGTGELDTQYF. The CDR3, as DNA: TGTGCCATCAGTGAAGGGGGGACAGGGGAATTAGATACGCAGTATTTT.

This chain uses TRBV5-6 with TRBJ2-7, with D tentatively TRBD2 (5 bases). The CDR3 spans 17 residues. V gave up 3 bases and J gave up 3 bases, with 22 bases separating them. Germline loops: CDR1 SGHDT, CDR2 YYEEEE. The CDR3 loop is CASSYSRGTETIYEQYF. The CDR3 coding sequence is TGTGCCAGCAGCTACTCTCGTGGCACGGAGACTATCTACGAGCAGTACTTC.

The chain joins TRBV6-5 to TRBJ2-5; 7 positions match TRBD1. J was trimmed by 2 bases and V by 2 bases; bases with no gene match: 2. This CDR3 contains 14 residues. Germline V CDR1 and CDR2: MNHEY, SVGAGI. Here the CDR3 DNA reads TGTGCCAGCAGTTACGAGGGGGCGCAAGAGACCCAGTACTTC. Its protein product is CASSYEGAQETQYF.

The chain's CDR3 is CASSLGFTGELFF. CDR3 nucleotide sequence: TGTGCCAGCAGCCTAGGATTCACCGGGGAGCTGTTTTTT. The V call is TRBV7-2, the J call TRBJ2-2; D ambiguous. V was pared by 5 bases and J by 4 bases, with 8 bases between. The CDR3 has 13 amino acids. CDR1 and CDR2 from the germline V gene are SGHTA and FQGNSA.

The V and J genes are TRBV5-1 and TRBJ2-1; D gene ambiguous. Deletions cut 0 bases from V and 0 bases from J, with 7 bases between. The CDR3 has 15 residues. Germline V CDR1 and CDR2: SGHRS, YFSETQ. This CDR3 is CASSLEITSYNEQFF. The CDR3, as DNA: TGCGCCAGCAGCTTGGAGATTACCTCCTACAATGAGCAGTTCTTC.

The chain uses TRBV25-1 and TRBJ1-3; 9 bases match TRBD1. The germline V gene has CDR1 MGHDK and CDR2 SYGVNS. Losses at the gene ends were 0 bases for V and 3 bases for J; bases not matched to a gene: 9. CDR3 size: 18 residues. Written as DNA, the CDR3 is TGTGCCAGCAGTGAATATTTGATGGGACAGGGACGTGGAAACACCATATATTTT. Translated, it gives CASSEYLMGQGRGNTIYF.

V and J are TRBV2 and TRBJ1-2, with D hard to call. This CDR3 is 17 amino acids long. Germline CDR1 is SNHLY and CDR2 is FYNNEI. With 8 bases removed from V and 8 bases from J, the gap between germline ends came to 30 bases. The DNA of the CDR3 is TGTGCCAGCTATACGCCGGGCCTCTCATGGAATGTGAGGGGCTACACCTTC. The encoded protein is CASYTPGLSWNVRGYTF.

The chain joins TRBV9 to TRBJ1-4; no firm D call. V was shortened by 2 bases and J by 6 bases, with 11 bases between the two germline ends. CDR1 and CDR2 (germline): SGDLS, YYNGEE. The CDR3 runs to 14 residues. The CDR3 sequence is CASSVGISYEKLFF. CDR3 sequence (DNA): TGTGCCAGCAGCGTGGGAATCTCCTATGAAAAACTGTTTTTT.